This TCR beta chain derives from a study of CD8+ T cells in alopecia areata. The germline V gene has CDR1 SGHRS and CDR2 YFSETQ. Trimming took 2 bases from V and 2 from J, leaving 20 bases between them. This CDR3 region has 17 residues. Sequencing templates came from extracted RNA that was reverse transcribed into cDNA. Only in-frame clones appear in the TCRdb table, and some are missing; sequencing was by immunoSEQ multiplex PCR. The sample carries hundreds of thousands of clones, roughly two thirds recorded once. The chain combines TRBV5-1 with TRBJ2-7; D not certain. The TCR sequence derives from a human donor with alopecia areata. Sequencing was performed on CD4+ T cells sorted from blood, taken at week 0. As DNA, the CDR3 is TGCGCCAGCAGCTTAAAAGTCGACCCCAATGACGCCTACGAGCAGTACTTC. Translating it yields CASSLKVDPNDAYEQYF.